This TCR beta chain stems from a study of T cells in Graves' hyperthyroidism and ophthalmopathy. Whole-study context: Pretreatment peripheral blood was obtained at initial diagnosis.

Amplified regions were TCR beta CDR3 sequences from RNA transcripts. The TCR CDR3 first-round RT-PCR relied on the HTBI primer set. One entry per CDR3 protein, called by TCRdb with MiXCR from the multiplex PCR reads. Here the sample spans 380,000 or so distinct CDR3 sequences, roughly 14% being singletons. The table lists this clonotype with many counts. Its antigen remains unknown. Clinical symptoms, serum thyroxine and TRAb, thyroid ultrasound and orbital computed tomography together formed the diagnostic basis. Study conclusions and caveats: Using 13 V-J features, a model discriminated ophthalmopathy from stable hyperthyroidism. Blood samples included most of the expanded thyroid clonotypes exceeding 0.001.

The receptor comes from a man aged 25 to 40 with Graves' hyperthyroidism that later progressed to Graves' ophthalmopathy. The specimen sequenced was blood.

CDR3 region: CASSLSMAGQGFYGYTF. The CDR3 DNA is TGTGCCAGCAGTTTATCGATGGCAGGACAGGGGTTCTATGGCTACACCTTC. The V gene is TRBV27, the J gene TRBJ1-2, with TRBD1 matching over 9 bases. From germline, CDR1 is MNHEY and CDR2 SMNVEV (reference sequence). Germline trimming cut 0 bases from V and 4 bases from J; bases unmatched to any gene: 9. The CDR3 contains 17 residues.